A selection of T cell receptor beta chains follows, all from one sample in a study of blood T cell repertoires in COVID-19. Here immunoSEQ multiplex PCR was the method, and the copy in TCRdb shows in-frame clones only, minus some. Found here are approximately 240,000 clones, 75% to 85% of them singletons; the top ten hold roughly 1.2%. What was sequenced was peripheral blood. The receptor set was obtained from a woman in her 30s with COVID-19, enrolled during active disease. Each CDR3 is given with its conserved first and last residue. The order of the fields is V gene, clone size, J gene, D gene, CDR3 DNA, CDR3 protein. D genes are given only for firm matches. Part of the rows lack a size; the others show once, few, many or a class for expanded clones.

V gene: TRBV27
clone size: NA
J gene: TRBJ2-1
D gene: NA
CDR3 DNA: TGTGCCAGCAGTTTAGCCGGGTACAATGAGCAGTTCTTC
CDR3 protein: CASSLAGYNEQFF

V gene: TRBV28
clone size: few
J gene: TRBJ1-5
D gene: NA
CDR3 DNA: TGTGCCAGCAGTTTCGGTAATCAGCCCCAGCATTTT
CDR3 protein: CASSFGNQPQHF

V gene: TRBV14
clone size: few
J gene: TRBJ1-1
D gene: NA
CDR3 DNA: TGTGCCAGCAGCCTCGGACAGCTCACTGAAGCTTTCTTT
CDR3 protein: CASSLGQLTEAFF

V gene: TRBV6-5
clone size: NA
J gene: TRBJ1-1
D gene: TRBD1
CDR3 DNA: TGTGCCAGCAGTTGGACAGGGGGGAACACTGAAGCTTTCTTT
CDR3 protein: CASSWTGGNTEAFF

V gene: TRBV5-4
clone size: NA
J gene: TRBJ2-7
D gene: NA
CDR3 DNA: TGTGCCAGCAGCTTTACGGGAGCGACGATCGAGCAGTACTTC
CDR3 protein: CASSFTGATIEQYF

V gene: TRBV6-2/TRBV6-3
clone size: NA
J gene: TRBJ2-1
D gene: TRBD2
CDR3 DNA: TGTGCCAGCAGTTACTCGAGGACTAGCAATGAGCAGTTCTTC
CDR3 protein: CASSYSRTSNEQFF

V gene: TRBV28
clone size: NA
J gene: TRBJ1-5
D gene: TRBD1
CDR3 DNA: TGTGCCAGCAGGCCGACAGGGGGGGGAAATAGCAATCAGCCCCAGCATTTT
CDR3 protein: CASRPTGGGNSNQPQHF

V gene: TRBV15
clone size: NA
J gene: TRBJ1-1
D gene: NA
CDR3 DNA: TGTGCCACCAGCAGAGATCTGGGGGGAACTGAAGCTTTCTTT
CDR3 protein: CATSRDLGGTEAFF

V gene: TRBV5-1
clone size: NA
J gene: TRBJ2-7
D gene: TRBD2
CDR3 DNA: TGCGCCAGCAGCTTGGCGGGGGGAACCTACGAGCAGTACTTC
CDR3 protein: CASSLAGGTYEQYF

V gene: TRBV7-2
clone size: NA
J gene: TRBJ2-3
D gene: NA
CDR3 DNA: TGTGCCAGCAGCTTAGCGGGGGGGGCTCCGCCAGCTACGCAGTATTTT
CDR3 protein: CASSLAGGAPPATQYF

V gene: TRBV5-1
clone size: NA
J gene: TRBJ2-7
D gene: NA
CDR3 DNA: TGCGCCAGCAGCCCGGGGGGTCAGGGGTACGAGCAGTACTTC
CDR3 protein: CASSPGGQGYEQYF

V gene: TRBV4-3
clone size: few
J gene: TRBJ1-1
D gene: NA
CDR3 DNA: TGCGCCAGCAGCCAAGCGGCAGGGGTAGTTACTGAAGCTTTCTTT
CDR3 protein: CASSQAAGVVTEAFF